Listed below are T cell receptor beta chains from one sample, sequenced in a study of blood T cell repertoires in COVID-19. Here immunoSEQ multiplex PCR was the method, and the copy in TCRdb shows in-frame clones only, minus some. This table holds some 70,000 clones, about 87% found once. Source material: peripheral blood. The receptors shown here come from a human donor in a cohort sampled during active COVID-19. Both conserved end residues are part of each CDR3. The D gene is left open where the match is weak. Not every row has a clone size; where given, it reads once, few, many or a size class.

clone size	V gene	J gene	D gene	CDR3 DNA	CDR3 protein
.	TRBV5-1	TRBJ1-1	TRBD1	TGCGCCAGCAGCTTGGGACAGGGGAAGACTGAAGCTTTCTTT	CASSLGQGKTEAFF
.	TRBV4-1	TRBJ2-7	TRBD1	TGCGCCAGCAGTCAGGACAGGGGAACCTACGAGCAGTACTTC	CASSQDRGTYEQYF
.	TRBV5-1	TRBJ1-3	TRBD1	TGCGCCAGCAGCTTGTTCCCGGCAGGGGGCTCTGGAAACACCATATATTTT	CASSLFPAGGSGNTIYF
.	TRBV7-9	TRBJ2-1	.	TGTGCCAGCAGCCCCTCGACATACCCCTACAATGAGCAGTTCTTC	CASSPSTYPYNEQFF
.	TRBV25-1	TRBJ2-5	TRBD1	TGTGCCAGCAGTCCGCGGACAGGTCGGGAGACCCAGTACTTC	CASSPRTGRETQYF
.	TRBV19	TRBJ1-3	.	TGTGCCAGTAGTATACTACAGGGAGCGCGCCCTGGAAACACCATATATTTT	CASSILQGARPGNTIYF
.	TRBV6-6	TRBJ2-7	.	TGTGCCAGCAGTGCAGGTCCCGACGAGCAGTACTTC	CASSAGPDEQYF
.	TRBV19	TRBJ1-1	.	TGTGCCAGTAGCCGGTCGAAAGAAGCTTTCTTT	CASSRSKEAFF
.	TRBV7-2	TRBJ1-2	.	TGTGCCAGCAGCTTATTGGCTGCTGAACGGCGGGGCTACACCTTC	CASSLLAAERRGYTF
.	TRBV5-6	TRBJ2-2	TRBD2	TGTGCCAGCAGCCTAGCGGGAGGGGGGACCGGGGAGCTGTTTTTT	CASSLAGGGTGELFF
.	TRBV6-5	TRBJ1-3	TRBD1	TGTGCCAGCAGGACAGGGGCGGCCTCTGGAAACACCATATATTTT	CASRTGAASGNTIYF
.	TRBV28	TRBJ2-7	.	TGTGCCAGCAGTTTATGGGGGGACACTCCCTACGAGCAGTACTTC	CASSLWGDTPYEQYF
.	TRBV15	TRBJ1-1	.	TGTGCCACCAGGACAGGCCCTCTCGAGGCTGAAGCTTTCTTT	CATRTGPLEAEAFF
.	TRBV7-2	TRBJ1-6	.	TGTGCCAGCAGCTCTGATTCACCCCTCCACTTT	CASSSDSPLHF
.	TRBV6-5	TRBJ1-2	TRBD1	TGTGCCAGCAGCGCGGGACAGGGATATGGCTACACCTTC	CASSAGQGYGYTF
.	TRBV10-2	TRBJ1-2	TRBD1	TGCGCCAGCAGTGAGGGTCGGACAGGAGGTGGCTACACCTTC	CASSEGRTGGGYTF
.	TRBV5-8	TRBJ2-5	.	TGTGCCAGCAGCTTAATTAGAGGTTTGGTGCAAGACCTGACCCAGTACTTC	CASSLIRGLVQDLTQYF
.	TRBV19	TRBJ1-6	TRBD1	TGTGCCAGTAACCGACAGGGGCGGAATTCACCCCTCCACTTT	CASNRQGRNSPLHF
.	TRBV5-5	TRBJ1-1	.	TGTGCCAGCAGCTTATTCGGGGAAGGGACTGAAGCTTTCTTT	CASSLFGEGTEAFF
.	TRBV28	TRBJ2-1	TRBD2	TGTGCCAGCAGCTGGGAACTAGCGGGAGCCTACAATGAGCAGTTCTTC	CASSWELAGAYNEQFF
.	TRBV10-3	TRBJ2-7	.	TGTGCCATCAGTGGGGGGGGACAAAGCTCCTACGAGCAGTACTTC	CAISGGGQSSYEQYF
.	TRBV11-2	TRBJ2-2	TRBD1	TGTGCCAGCAGCCGACAGGGATCGGGCACCGGGGAGCTGTTTTTT	CASSRQGSGTGELFF
few	TRBV11-2	TRBJ2-7	.	TGTGCCAGCAGCAAAACAGGGGGGGGATCGCACGAGCAGTACTTC	CASSKTGGGSHEQYF
.	TRBV7-9	TRBJ2-4	.	TGTGCCAGCAGCTTGCCGGGAGCCAAAAACATTCAGTACTTC	CASSLPGAKNIQYF
.	TRBV3-1/TRBV3-2	TRBJ2-7	TRBD1	TGTGCCAGCAGCCAAGAAGGCGAGGGACAGAGCTACGAGCAGTACTTC	CASSQEGEGQSYEQYF
once	TRBV5-1	TRBJ1-1	.	TGCGCCAGCAGCTCCCGTGACTCAGACACTGAAGCTTTCTTT	CASSSRDSDTEAFF
.	TRBV7-8	TRBJ1-2	TRBD1	TGTGCCAGCAGCCCCCGGACAGGCGACCTCTATGGCTACACCTTC	CASSPRTGDLYGYTF
.	TRBV9	TRBJ2-7	TRBD1	TGTGCCAGCAGCGTAGAGGGACAGGGGTTAAGATTGTACTTC	CASSVEGQGLRLYF
.	TRBV6-4	TRBJ2-2	TRBD1	TGTGCCAGCAGCGAATCCTCGACAGGGACAAACACCGGGGAGCTGTTTTTT	CASSESSTGTNTGELFF
once	TRBV7-7	TRBJ1-2	.	TGTGCCAGCAGTCGTTGGGGGGGTTCCCATGGCTACACCTTC	CASSRWGGSHGYTF
.	TRBV10-2	TRBJ1-5	.	TGCGCCAGCAGTGAGTCAAGGGGAGGTAATCAGCCCCAGCATTTT	CASSESRGGNQPQHF
.	TRBV9	TRBJ2-3	TRBD2	TGTGCCAGCAGCGTAGCAGTAGCGGGTAACACAGATACGCAGTATTTT	CASSVAVAGNTDTQYF
once	TRBV28	TRBJ1-4	.	TGTGCCAGCAGTCTGCGGGGGGCGGCTAATGAAAAACTGTTTTTT	CASSLRGAANEKLFF
few	TRBV29-1	TRBJ1-4	TRBD1	TGCAGCGTTCGCACAGGGGGCGGTGAAAAACTGTTTTTT	CSVRTGGGEKLFF
.	TRBV7-8	TRBJ1-4	TRBD1	TGTGCCAGCAGCTCGCTACGGGGGACAGGGGGGACTAATGAAAAACTGTTTTTT	CASSSLRGTGGTNEKLFF
.	TRBV18	TRBJ1-1	.	TGTGCCAGCTCACCTCCCCCCGAGAGGTCTGAAGCTTTCTTT	CASSPPPERSEAFF
.	TRBV27	TRBJ2-4	.	TGTGCCAGCAGAAAAATGTCCGGCGGGGACATTCAGTACTTC	CASRKMSGGDIQYF
.	TRBV28	TRBJ2-4	.	TGTGCCAGCAGTCGACCCGGACTTGGCAAAAACATTCAGTACTTC	CASSRPGLGKNIQYF
.	TRBV6-5	TRBJ1-2	.	TGTGCCAGCAGTTACTCCGCATCAGGGGGCTACACCTTC	CASSYSASGGYTF
few	TRBV28	TRBJ2-2	.	TGTGCCAGCGCCCTATTAACAGGGAGAACCGGGGAGCTGTTTTTT	CASALLTGRTGELFF
.	TRBV9	TRBJ1-1	.	TGTGCCAGCAGCGTAGTTCGCGAGACAGCGAAAGCTTTCTTT	CASSVVRETAKAFF
.	TRBV28	TRBJ1-2	TRBD1	TGTGCCAGCAACCCGACAGGGGTCTATGGCTACACCTTC	CASNPTGVYGYTF
once	TRBV2	TRBJ1-2	.	TGTGCCAGCAGTGAATCTTTAGGGGCCGGCTATGGCTACACCTTC	CASSESLGAGYGYTF
.	TRBV6-1	TRBJ2-7	.	TGTGCCAGCAGTGACAGGGTACACTACGAGCAGTACTTC	CASSDRVHYEQYF
.	TRBV28	TRBJ1-1	.	TGTGCCAGCACCACAGGGACTGAAGCTTTCTTT	CASTTGTEAFF
.	TRBV27	TRBJ1-6	TRBD1	TGTGCCAGCAGGCCGACAGGGCGGGGATCACCCCTCCACTTT	CASRPTGRGSPLHF
.	TRBV10-1	TRBJ2-7	TRBD1	TGCGCCAGCAGTGAGTCGCCCGCTGGGACAGAGAACTACGAGCAGTACTTC	CASSESPAGTENYEQYF
.	TRBV19	TRBJ1-5	TRBD1	TGTGCCAGTAGTAACCCCGGGACAGGCACGGAGTGGGAGCATTTT	CASSNPGTGTEWEHF
.	TRBV6-4	TRBJ2-6	TRBD2	TGTGCCAGCAGTAGACTAGCAAGCACGTCTGGGGCCAACGTCCTGACTTTC	CASSRLASTSGANVLTF
.	TRBV30	TRBJ1-5	TRBD1	TGTGCCTGGAGGAGGACAGGAAATAGCAATCAGCCCCAGCATTTT	CAWRRTGNSNQPQHF
.	TRBV11-3	TRBJ2-2	.	TGTGCCAGCAGCTTAGGCGGAACCGGGGAGCTGTTTTTT	CASSLGGTGELFF
once	TRBV19	TRBJ2-7	.	TGTGCCAGTAGTATAAAGAGGGTCGAGCAGTACTTC	CASSIKRVEQYF